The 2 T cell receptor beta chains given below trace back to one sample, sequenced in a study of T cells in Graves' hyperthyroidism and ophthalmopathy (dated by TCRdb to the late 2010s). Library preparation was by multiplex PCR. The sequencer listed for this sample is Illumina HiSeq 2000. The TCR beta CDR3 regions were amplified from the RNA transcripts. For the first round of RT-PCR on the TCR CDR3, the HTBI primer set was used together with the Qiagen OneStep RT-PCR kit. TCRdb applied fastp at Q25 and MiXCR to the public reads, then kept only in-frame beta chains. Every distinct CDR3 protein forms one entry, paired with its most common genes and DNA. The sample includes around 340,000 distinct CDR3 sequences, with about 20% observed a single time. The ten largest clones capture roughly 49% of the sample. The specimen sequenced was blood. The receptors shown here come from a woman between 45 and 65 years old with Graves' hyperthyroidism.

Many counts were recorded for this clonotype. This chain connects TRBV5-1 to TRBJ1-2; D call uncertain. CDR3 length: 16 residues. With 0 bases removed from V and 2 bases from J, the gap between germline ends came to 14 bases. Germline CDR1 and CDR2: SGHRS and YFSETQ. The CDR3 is CASSLVESGPNYGYTF. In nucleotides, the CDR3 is TGCGCCAGCAGCTTGGTAGAATCTGGGCCCAACTATGGCTACACCTTC.

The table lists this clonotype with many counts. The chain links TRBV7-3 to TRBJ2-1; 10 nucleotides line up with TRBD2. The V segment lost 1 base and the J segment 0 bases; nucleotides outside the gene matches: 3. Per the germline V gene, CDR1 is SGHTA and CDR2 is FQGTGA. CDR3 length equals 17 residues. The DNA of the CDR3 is TGTGCCAGCAGCTTAATAGCGGGAGGTAACTCCTACAATGAGCAGTTCTTC. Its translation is CASSLIAGGNSYNEQFF.